A selection of T cell receptor beta chains follows, all from one sample in a study of OX40 agonist ivuxolimab in advanced cancers. Sequencing was performed with immunoSEQ multiplex PCR; in TCRdb, only in-frame clones are kept and a portion is missing. The table shows around 62,000 clones, with roughly nine tenths occurring only once. Material: CD4+ or CD8+ T cells sorted from blood, obtained in a trial of the OX40 agonist ivuxolimab. These receptors came from an adult with an advanced solid tumor such as melanoma, head and neck, liver or kidney cancer. Each CDR3 is given without its conserved first and last residue. Each record gives: CDR3 length, V gene, CDR3 protein.

11,TRBV30,AAASGQDSPLH
12,TRBV29-1,SVALDLSGNTIY
16,TRBV7-9,ASSPSPGLAGVGETQY
11,TRBV28,ASRGNRVQPQH
13,TRBV5-6,ASRPLDRGAGELF
14,TRBV5-6,ASSSYRGTLGGPQH
11,TRBV7-3,ASSLGTHYGYT
11,TRBV6-1,ASSVLGSYGYT
14,TRBV5-1,ASSPRLAPTVDEQY
12,TRBV4-1,ASSQGLAQETQY
13,TRBV27,ASSMKTGFSYEQY
14,TRBV5-4,ASSSLRDGQNQPQH
18,TRBV19,ASSIDLGTGHYDGANVLT
14,TRBV28,ASSLHLRGSADTQY
14,TRBV7-3,ASSPRGGSGYNEQF
12,TRBV5-1,ASSLASMNTEAF
14,TRBV5-4,ASRLTGTSLPDTQY
18,TRBV2,ASSEESYTISGRATGELF
13,TRBV19,ASRDRGATNEKLF
13,TRBV5-1,ASSLGLAGAGELF
12,TRBV19,ASRRSGDTGELF
13,TRBV5-1,ASSFQGLALNEQF
12,TRBV11-2,ASSLREPGNTIY
14,TRBV6-5,ASSSPAPSSYNEQF
11,TRBV27,ASKHRGSAEAF
10,TRBV6-1,ASSEASDEQY
14,TRBV18,ASSPIPGRRNTEAF
13,TRBV6-5,ASREPGQINEKLF
12,TRBV5-1,ASSLGGTNTEAF
12,TRBV28,ASSFYQGSQPQH
11,TRBV5-1,ASRIGVGNTIY
13,TRBV7-9,ASSLAGGSTDTQY
13,TRBV10-3,AISESRDRGSEAF
14,TRBV19,ASSIGVAAAGNTIY
13,TRBV9,ASSVGEDTYNEQF
13,TRBV7-9,ASSPNLGFNSPLH
14,TRBV18,ASSPGTGRGNQPQH
12,TRBV25-1,ASRLAGPPYEQY
11,TRBV7-2,ASSLDGRNTIY
14,TRBV5-6,ASSSGPTRGSTEAF
16,TRBV15,ATSRDLGTEKSREKLF
11,TRBV2,ASKTVQHTEAF
13,TRBV6-5,ASSYGGTSQGEQF
11,TRBV29-1,SVVTSGYYEQY
12,TRBV2,ASSESTRGREQY
12,TRBV19,ASSARDRYYEQY
13,TRBV4-1,ASSLAGEGTDTQY
14,TRBV11-1,ASSSPGLPEDQPQH
13,TRBV5-8,ASSLAVVRNQPQH